This T cell receptor beta chain was obtained from a study of human T cells and chemical hapten exposure. The germline CDR1 and CDR2 sequences are KGHSH and LQKENI. V gave up 3 bases and J gave up 5 bases, with 8 bases separating them. This CDR3 spans 12 amino acids. Sample time point: patch test 3, about 24 weeks after DPC sensitization. Treatment: therapeutic diphenylcyclopropenone sensitization with weekly scalp DPC. Whole blood, unfractionated, served as the material for total RNA extraction. TCRdb called the RACE reads again in MiXCR, with one record for every CDR3 protein. Of fewer than 50,000 distinct CDR3 sequences in the sample, approximately 9.5% were seen once.

The chain joins TRBV18 to TRBJ2-7; D tentatively fits TRBD1 or TRBD2 (5 bases each). This specimen consisted of whole blood, obtained in connection with sensitization to the hapten diphenylcyclopropenone (DPC). The TCR comes from a man in his fifties with alopecia areata. Some clones in this sample may be carry-over from other donors' samples. Here the CDR3 DNA reads TGTGCCAGCTCACCCTGGGGGAACGAGCAGTACTTC. The encoded protein is CASSPWGNEQYF.